This T cell receptor (beta chain) derives from a study of blood T cell repertoires in COVID-19. About the study: Spain, Italy and the United States supplied samples that represented acute and convalescent COVID-19. T cells, B-cell-depleted T cells, or PBMCs provided the cDNA or gDNA that served as material.

Here immunoSEQ multiplex PCR was the method, and the copy in TCRdb shows in-frame clones only, minus some. The sample gives nearly 110,000 clones, 80% to 95% of which show up once; roughly 1.3% is in the top ten. This clonotype was obtained from a woman in her thirties with acute or convalescent COVID-19. The sample consisted of peripheral blood.

The CDR3 sequence is CASSILRDREGKTEAFF. For the CDR3, the DNA is TGTGCCAGTAGTATCCTCCGGGACAGGGAAGGGAAAACTGAAGCTTTCTTT. V usage is TRBV19 and J usage is TRBJ1-1; 9 bases match TRBD1. The CDR3 is 17 residues long. With 3 bases clipped from V and 5 bases from J, the junction kept 13 bases outside the gene matches. Germline lookup yields CDR1 LNHDA and CDR2 SQIVND (reference sequence).